This T cell receptor (beta chain) came from a study of cytomegalovirus exposure and HLA in healthy donors. Study results and limitations: Cytomegalovirus status was reportedly diagnosed by the classifier with high sensitivity and specificity.

Note on this clone: Antigen unknown.

Clones were sequenced by immunoSEQ multiplex PCR, and TCRdb holds only the in-frame ones, with some missing. The sample carries around 140,000 clones, 94% recorded once. This clonotype was obtained from a man aged 18 to 29 in good health and CMV-seropositive. The material sequenced was PBMCs.

CDR3 nucleotide sequence: TGTGCCAGCAGTGAAGGTTCGGACAGGGGAGGGGATGAGCAGTTCTTC. Amino acids: CASSEGSDRGGDEQFF. The chain is built from TRBV25-1 and TRBJ2-1; 9 bases map to TRBD1. After removal of 2 bases from V and 8 bases from J, the junction contained 10 bases not matched to a gene. Germline-derived CDR1 and CDR2 are MGHDK and SYGVNS. The CDR3 covers 16 residues.